The source of this TCR beta chain is a study of OX40 agonist ivuxolimab in advanced cancers. Study as a whole: The study treated patients with ivuxolimab, an agonistic anti-OX40 (CD134) antibody.

Enrollment shut out patients with autoimmune disease history or systemic immunosuppression. The table came from immunoSEQ multiplex PCR; TCRdb's copy has only in-frame clones and leaves some out. The sample carries 55,000 to 80,000 clones, around 84% recorded once. This CDR3 contains 19 residues. V gave up 4 bases and J gave up 0 bases, with 21 bases separating them. Looked up from germline, CDR1 is LGHNA and CDR2 is YNFKEQ. The chain uses TRBV4-2 and TRBJ2-2; D might be TRBD2 (5 bases). Sequencing was performed on CD4+ or CD8+ T cells sorted from blood, taken in a trial of the OX40 agonist ivuxolimab. This clonotype originated in an adult with an advanced solid tumor such as melanoma, head and neck, liver or kidney cancer. CDR3 nucleotide sequence: TGTGCCAGCAGCCCCTTAGGTGCGAGCGGAGTTACGAACACCGGGGAGCTGTTTTTT. This translates into CASSPLGASGVTNTGELFF.